A single TCR beta chain is shown here with its context. This specimen comes from a study of blood T cells in healthy people across ages. Total RNA was isolated from each sample in quantities of at least 6 micrograms. The CDR3 contains 15 residues. V was cut by 4 bases and J by 4 bases, with 16 bases left in between. From germline, CDR1 is LGHNA and CDR2 YSLEER. Through a sample-barcoded 5' primer and a J-beta primer mix, a second PCR was run for roughly 6 to 12 cycles. TCRdb re-derived calls from the 5' RACE reads in MiXCR, one entry per CDR3 protein. This sample yields about 1.1 million distinct CDR3 sequences, of which roughly two fifths are seen a single time; 13% belongs to the top ten.

The source of this sequence is a man between 18 and 29 years old in good health. The V and J genes are TRBV4-3 and TRBJ1-1; D gene ambiguous. Sequencing was carried out using blood. The CDR3 sequence is CASSRSPMGGTEAFF. CDR3 nucleotide sequence: TGCGCCAGCAGCCGCTCCCCTATGGGTGGCACTGAAGCTTTCTTT.